The 28 T cell receptor beta chains below were found in one sample sequenced in a study of cytomegalovirus exposure and HLA in healthy donors. Amplification used 60 Vbeta primers and 13 Jbeta primers. This table comes from immunoSEQ multiplex PCR, and its TCRdb copy is limited to in-frame clones, with some not included. The table lists about 140,000 clones, approximately 80% of them singletons. Source material: PBMCs. Receptors originate from a woman in her thirties or forties in good health and CMV-seronegative.

This chain links TRBV19 with TRBJ1-5, with D tentatively TRBD1 (5 bases). Germline V gene lookup returns CDR1 LNHDA and CDR2 SQIVND (reference sequence). This CDR3 is 16 amino acids long. V lost 5 bases to trimming and J lost 1 base, with 15 bases between them. Here the CDR3 reads CASSPLEGRSNQPQHF. In DNA, the CDR3 is TGTGCCAGTAGTCCCCTGGAGGGGCGGAGCAATCAGCCCCAGCATTTT.

This chain uses TRBV19 with TRBJ1-1; 7 nucleotides match TRBD1. Germline trimming cut 8 bases from V and 2 bases from J; bases unmatched to any gene: 8. Germline-derived CDR1 and CDR2 are LNHDA and SQIVND (reference sequence). There are 14 residues in the CDR3. The chain's CDR3 is CASLNRGVNTEAFF. The CDR3 DNA sequence: TGTGCCAGTTTAAACAGGGGCGTCAACACTGAAGCTTTCTTT.

V gene TRBV13 combines with J gene TRBJ2-2, with no clear D. Germline V lookup: CDR1 PRHDT, CDR2 FYEKMQ (reference sequence). This CDR3 is 15 amino acids long. The V gene lost 5 bases and the J gene lost 5 bases, with 15 bases spanning the gap. This CDR3 is CASSLRIGQTGELFF. CDR3 nucleotide sequence: TGTGCCAGCAGCCTAAGGATTGGGCAGACCGGGGAGCTGTTTTTT. Variable domain in full (rest from reference TRBV13 and TRBJ2-2): AAGVIQSPRHLIKEKRETATLKCYPIPRHDTVYWYQQGPGQDPQFLISFYEKMQSDKGSIPDRFSAQQFSDYHSELNMSSLELGDSALYFCASSLRIGQTGELFFGEGSRLTVL.

This chain connects TRBV10-3 to TRBJ1-2, with a tentative D call TRBD1 (6 bases). Germline V gene sequence: CDR1 ENHRY, CDR2 SYGVKD. V lost 10 bases and J lost 1, with 19 bases in between. CDR3 length: 15 residues. The DNA of the CDR3 is TGTGCCACGACGACAGGAATCGTCTTTAACTATGGCTACACCTTC. Residues: CATTTGIVFNYGYTF.

The chain links TRBV4-2 to TRBJ2-7; unclear D gene. Between the trimmed V and J ends, which lost 1 base and 2 bases, there was a span of 9 bases. CDR1 and CDR2 (germline): LGHNA, YNFKEQ. The CDR3 sequence is 14 residues long. As DNA, the CDR3 is TGTGCCAGCAGCCAAGTAGAAATCCCCTACGAGCAGTACTTC. This encodes CASSQVEIPYEQYF.

This chain uses TRBV5-6 with TRBJ1-2; the D is unclear. V dropped 5 bases and J dropped 2 bases, with 7 bases sitting between them. CDR3 length: 12 amino acids. Germline lookup yields CDR1 SGHDT and CDR2 YYEEEE. The CDR3: CASSDGNYGYTF. CDR3 sequence (DNA): TGTGCCAGCAGTGACGGGAACTATGGCTACACCTTC.

This clone was found once. This chain joins TRBV6-5 and TRBJ1-6; the match to TRBD1 covers 8 bases. The CDR3 extends over 15 amino acids. Germline V gene data show CDR1 as MNHEY and CDR2 as SVGAGI. The J segment lost 6 bases and the V segment lost 6 bases, leaving 7 bases of the junction unmatched. The CDR3 coding sequence is TGTGCCAGCAGAACAGGACAGGGCTTTAATTCACCCCTCCACTTT. Translating it yields CASRTGQGFNSPLHF.

V gene TRBV21-1 combines with J gene TRBJ2-7; the DNA was not used to check the table's D call, TRBD2. TRBV21-1 represents a pseudogene. This CDR3 is 13 amino acids long. Here the CDR3 DNA reads TGTGCCAGCAGCGAGAGGAACGGGAGAGTTCCGTACTTC. The encoded protein is CASSERNGRVPYF.

The chain links TRBV27 to TRBJ1-6; D is unresolved. The CDR3 length is 12 residues. The V gene's germline CDR1 is MNHEY and CDR2 SMNVEV (reference sequence). Trimming shortened V by 2 bases and J by 10 bases, and 6 bases separated the two germline ends. The chain's CDR3 is CASSLHRSPLHF. CDR3 in DNA: TGTGCCAGCAGTTTACATAGATCACCCCTCCACTTT.

The genes are TRBV28 and TRBJ2-7; D not certain. The V gene lost 3 bases and the J gene lost 4 bases, with 7 bases spanning the gap. The germline V gene encodes CDR1 MDHEN and CDR2 SYDVKM. The CDR3 is made up of 12 amino acids. The DNA of the CDR3 is TGTGCCAGCAGTTTTAACGGTTACGAGCAGTACTTC. Protein: CASSFNGYEQYF.

The chain joins TRBV7-6 to TRBJ1-6; D is unresolved. The CDR3 is 14 amino acids. Trimming cost V 5 bases and J 7 bases, with 12 bases left between them. The germline V gene encodes CDR1 SGHVS and CDR2 FNYEAQ. For the CDR3, the DNA is TGTGCCAGCAGCCCACAGATAACGAATTCACCCCTCCACTTT. Translated: CASSPQITNSPLHF.

V is TRBV9 and J is TRBJ1-2; D is perhaps TRBD1 (5 bases). CDR1 and CDR2 from the germline V gene are SGDLS and YYNGEE. The CDR3 length is 15 residues. V was pared by 0 bases and J by 3 bases, with 12 bases between. CDR3: CASSVDGGSYYGYTF. In DNA, the CDR3 is TGTGCCAGCAGCGTAGATGGGGGGTCATACTATGGCTACACCTTC.

V is TRBV29-1 and J is TRBJ2-1, with TRBD2 as a possible D gene (7 bases). Trimming took off 7 bases at V and 9 bases at J, with 19 bases between the two ends. Germline loops: CDR1 SQVTM, CDR2 ANQGSEA. This CDR3 contains 13 residues. The CDR3 loop is CSGEAGRGSEQFF. CDR3 DNA: TGCAGCGGGGAAGCGGGAAGGGGGAGTGAGCAGTTCTTC.

This clone was seen a handful of times. This chain links TRBV7-2 with TRBJ2-7; D is possibly TRBD2 (6 bases). Germline V gives CDR1 SGHTA, CDR2 FQGNSA. V lost 6 bases, J lost 3 bases, and 9 bases lay in between. CDR3 length equals 12 residues. DNA of the CDR3: TGTGCCAGCAGGGAGGGCAACTACGAGCAGTACTTC. Protein sequence: CASREGNYEQYF. Supplemented by reference TRBV7-2 and TRBJ2-7, the full variable domain reads GAGVSQSPSNKVTEKGKDVELRCDPISGHTALYWYRQSLGQGLEFLIYFQGNSAPDKSGLPSDRFSAERTGGSVSTLTIQRTQQEDSAVYLCASREGNYEQYFGPGTRLTVT.

The chain recombines TRBV4-2 with TRBJ2-2, with D perhaps TRBD2 (5 bases). Germline lookup yields CDR1 LGHNA and CDR2 YNFKEQ. The CDR3 sequence is 15 residues long. Trimming left V 0 bases short and J 5 bases short, with 10 bases between. Here the CDR3 reads CASSQDHSATGELFF. CDR3 nucleotide sequence: TGTGCCAGCAGCCAAGATCATAGCGCGACCGGGGAGCTGTTTTTT.

V usage is TRBV7-2 and J usage is TRBJ1-2; 10 nucleotides line up with TRBD1. Germline values: CDR1 SGHTA, CDR2 FQGNSA. V gave up 0 bases and J gave up 5 bases; unmatched junction bases: 6. The CDR3 spans 16 residues. CDR3 coding DNA: TGTGCCAGCAGCTTAGCCGGACAGGGGGTGGGGTATGGCTACACCTTC. Encoded protein: CASSLAGQGVGYGYTF.

This clone was picked up one time. The chain joins TRBV7-3 to TRBJ2-3; TRBD2 matches 7 bases. J lost 0 bases, V lost 1 base, and 1 base had no gene match. The CDR3 loop spans 15 amino acids. Germline V CDR1 and CDR2: SGHTA, FQGTGA. The DNA for the CDR3 is TGTGCCAGCAGCTTAAATAGCGGGAGCACAGATACGCAGTATTTT. As protein: CASSLNSGSTDTQYF.

V and J are TRBV7-9 and TRBJ1-2; 9 bases fit TRBD1. Germline V CDR1 and CDR2: SEHNR, FQNEAQ (reference sequence). The CDR3 extends over 16 amino acids. V lost 1 base to trimming and J lost 0 bases; unmatched junction nucleotides: 3. CDR3 coding DNA: TGTGCCAGCAGCTTAGAAGGGACAGGGCCTAACTATGGCTACACCTTC. This gives the protein CASSLEGTGPNYGYTF.

There are a few counts of this clone. This chain uses TRBV30 with TRBJ2-7; D may be TRBD1 (5 bases). Germline V CDR1 and CDR2: GTSNPN, SVGIG (reference sequence). Trimming shortened V by 4 bases and J by 6 bases, and 10 bases separated the two germline ends. The CDR3 length is 11 residues. The CDR3 sequence is CAWTGYGEQYF. The CDR3 bases are TGTGCCTGGACAGGGTACGGCGAGCAGTACTTC.

J is TRBJ2-3 and V is TRBV5-4; the match to TRBD2 covers 12 bases. The CDR3 runs to 17 residues. V gave up 2 bases and J gave up 1 base; unmatched junction bases: 5. CDR1 SGHNT and CDR2 YYREEE come from the germline V gene (reference sequence). As DNA, the CDR3 is TGTGCCAGCAGCTTACCTCCTAGCGGGGGGGGCACAGATACGCAGTATTTT. It codes for CASSLPPSGGGTDTQYF.

The rearrangement links TRBV7-2 to TRBJ1-4, with D possibly matching TRBD1 (5 bases). This CDR3 comprises 16 residues. The ends were cut back, 6 bases at V and 0 bases at J, with 14 bases in the middle. Germline V gives CDR1 SGHTA, CDR2 FQGNSA. CDR3 region: CASSPGIGSTNEKLFF. In nucleotides, the CDR3 is TGTGCCAGCAGTCCAGGGATTGGTTCAACTAATGAAAAACTGTTTTTT.

A single count supports this clone. The chain carries TRBV10-3 and TRBJ1-5, with no clear D. This CDR3 comprises 16 residues. With 4 bases removed from V and 0 bases from J, the gap between germline ends came to 13 bases. The germline V gene has CDR1 ENHRY and CDR2 SYGVKD. The CDR3 nucleotides are TGTGCCATCAGTGCTTCCTCGGGAGATAGCAATCAGCCCCAGCATTTT. It is translated as CAISASSGDSNQPQHF.

The chain couples TRBV28 to TRBJ2-7; 8 bases line up with TRBD1. The trim removed 3 bases at V and 3 bases at J, leaving 10 bases unmatched. The germline gives CDR1 MDHEN, CDR2 SYDVKM. The CDR3 runs to 16 residues. The CDR3 DNA follows: TGTGCCAGCAGTTTCGCCTGGACAGGGAAATTCTACGAGCAGTACTTC. It is translated as CASSFAWTGKFYEQYF. The full variable domain, with the rest looked up from reference TRBV28 and TRBJ2-7, is DVKVTQSSRYLVKRTGEKVFLECVQDMDHENMFWYRQDPGLGLRLIYFSYDVKMKEKGDIPEGYSVSREKKERFSLILESASTNQTSMYLCASSFAWTGKFYEQYFGPGTRLTVT.

This sequence joins TRBV10-1 and TRBJ2-1, with 11 bases fitting TRBD1. Germline CDR1 is WNHNN and CDR2 is SYGVQD (reference sequence). This CDR3 spans 14 amino acids. V lost 5 bases and J lost 7; bases outside the gene matches: 4. The CDR3 is CASSSGQGGNEQFF. DNA of the CDR3: TGCGCCAGCAGTTCGGGACAGGGGGGTAATGAGCAGTTCTTC.

The V call is TRBV15, the J call TRBJ2-7, with D tentatively TRBD1 (5 bases). V was clipped by 0 bases and J by 1 base, with 7 bases between them. The CDR3 is made up of 14 amino acids. Germline loops: CDR1 LNHNV, CDR2 YYDKDF (reference sequence). The CDR3 DNA is TGTGCCACCAGCAGAGATGCAGGGTCCTACGAGCAGTACTTC. Translation gives CATSRDAGSYEQYF.

The genes are TRBV30 and TRBJ1-6, with a weak D call TRBD1 (6 bases). Germline loops: CDR1 GTSNPN, CDR2 SVGIG (reference sequence). The CDR3 loop spans 14 amino acids. Trimming removed 4 bases at V and 4 bases at J, with 11 bases between. CDR3 in amino acids: CAWMQGRYNSPLHF. The CDR3 nucleotides read TGTGCCTGGATGCAGGGGAGATATAATTCACCCCTCCACTTT.

Only a few counts were recorded for this clone. The junction shows a germline mismatch at one end, possibly a read error. The chain carries TRBV7-9 and TRBJ1-2, with D hard to call. The CDR3 is 15 residues long. Germline loops: CDR1 SEHNR, CDR2 FQNEAQ (reference sequence). The DNA of the CDR3 is TGTTCCAGCAGCATCTCAACCTCGGTGAGGAATGGCTACACCTTC. Translated: CSSSISTSVRNGYTF. Filled out from reference TRBV7-9 and TRBJ1-2, the complete variable domain reads DTGVSQNPRHKITKRGQNVTFRCDPISEHNRLYWYRQTLGQGPEFLTYFQNEAQLEKSRLLSDRFSAERPKGSFSTLEIQRTEQGDSAMYLCSSSISTSVRNGYTFGSGTRLTVV.

The chain carries TRBV6-5 and TRBJ2-7, with D possibly TRBD2 on 7 matching bases. This CDR3 region has 13 residues. Germline V gene lookup returns CDR1 MNHEY and CDR2 SVGAGI. Trimming took off 6 bases at V and 3 bases at J, with 12 bases between the two ends. The CDR3 is CASSPGGLYEQYF. The CDR3 DNA follows: TGTGCCAGCAGCCCGGGGGGCCTCTACGAGCAGTACTTC.